This passage covers 12 T cell receptor beta chains from one sample sequenced in a study of control samples from healthy donors and cancer patients. The assay was immunoSEQ multiplex PCR, and TCRdb's table has in-frame clones only and misses some. The table records about 150,000 clones, roughly 93% of them present only once. Sequencing was performed on blood. The receptors shown here come from a man in his fifties in good health.

The rearrangement uses TRBV5-6 and TRBJ1-1, with D unclear. Per the germline V gene, CDR1 is SGHDT and CDR2 is YYEEEE. There are 15 residues in the CDR3. Trimming left V 7 bases short and J 1 base short, with 17 bases between. In nucleotides, the CDR3 is TGTGCCAGCGACCTCTTTCGGGGAGGGAACACTGAAGCTTTCTTT. Translated: CASDLFRGGNTEAFF. The full variable domain, its missing parts supplied by reference TRBV5-6 and TRBJ1-1, is DAGVTQSPTHLIKTRGQQVTLRCSPKSGHDTVSWYQQALGQGPQFIFQYYEEEERQRGNFPDRFSGHQFPNYSSELNVNALLLGDSALYLCASDLFRGGNTEAFFGQGTRLTVV.

The chain recombines TRBV6-6 with TRBJ2-1; the D is unclear. The CDR3 runs 12 residues. Germline V gene data show CDR1 as MNHNY and CDR2 as SVGAGI (reference sequence). V was clipped by 7 bases and J by 9 bases, with 13 bases between them. This CDR3 is CASTRTLGEQFF. DNA for the CDR3: TGTGCCAGCACTCGGACCCTGGGTGAGCAGTTCTTC.

The chain links TRBV11-2 to TRBJ1-6; D gene ambiguous. The CDR3 extends over 16 amino acids. CDR1 and CDR2 (germline): SGHAT, FQNNGV. Deletions cut 3 bases from V and 7 bases from J, with 16 bases between. The CDR3 protein is CASSFVDSGGNSPLHF. CDR3 nucleotides: TGTGCCAGCAGCTTCGTGGACTCGGGAGGGAATTCACCCCTCCACTTT.

This chain uses TRBV6-5 with TRBJ1-4; D unresolved. Deletions cut 7 bases from V and 3 bases from J, with 15 bases between. This CDR3 contains 15 residues. The germline V gene encodes CDR1 MNHEY and CDR2 SVGAGI. CDR3 in DNA: TGTGCCAGCACCCACGGACTACCCCCTAATGAAAAACTGTTTTTT. It specifies CASTHGLPPNEKLFF.

This rearrangement joins TRBV24-1 to TRBJ2-3; 10 bases map to TRBD2. Germline V CDR1 and CDR2: KGHDR, SFDVKD. V shed 6 bases and J 2 bases; nucleotides not matched to a gene: 10. The CDR3 sequence is 17 residues long. CDR3 sequence: CATSSGLAGGITDTQYF. For the CDR3, the DNA is TGTGCCACCAGTTCCGGTTTAGCGGGAGGTATCACAGATACGCAGTATTTT.

This chain links TRBV10-1 with TRBJ2-4; D gene unclear. The V gene lost 10 bases and the J gene lost 0 bases, with 13 bases spanning the gap. CDR1 and CDR2 (germline): WNHNN, SYGVQD (reference sequence). The CDR3 has 14 residues. The CDR3 DNA sequence: TGCGCCACCCACACGGGCCTAGCCAAAAACATTCAGTACTTC. Its protein product is CATHTGLAKNIQYF.

The chain is built from TRBV11-1 and TRBJ2-7, with no clear D. V lost 5 bases to trimming and J lost 4 bases, with 9 bases between them. CDR3 size: 12 residues. From germline, CDR1 is SGHAT and CDR2 FQDESV (reference sequence). The CDR3 region is CASSTTPYEQYF. The CDR3 DNA is TGTGCCAGCAGCACAACTCCTTACGAGCAGTACTTC.

The gene calls are TRBV19 and TRBJ1-1, with a possible D match to TRBD1 (6 bases). This CDR3 contains 14 residues. Germline loops: CDR1 LNHDA, CDR2 SQIVND (reference sequence). Trimming cost V 5 bases and J 11 bases, with 21 bases left between them. The CDR3: CASSRRDRPGGAFF. In DNA, the CDR3 is TGTGCCAGTAGTCGCCGAGACAGGCCCGGTGGGGCTTTCTTT.

The chain links TRBV10-3 to TRBJ2-7; D gene uncertain. Germline V gives CDR1 ENHRY, CDR2 SYGVKD. The CDR3 length is 15 residues. V dropped 0 bases and J dropped 6 bases, with 15 bases sitting between them. CDR3 in DNA: TGTGCCATCAGTGAGTCGAAAGGCTACTTCGGCGAGCAGTACTTC. Protein: CAISESKGYFGEQYF.

The chain has TRBV5-1 and TRBJ2-3, with TRBD2 matching over 7 bases. The length of the CDR3 is 16 residues. V shed 2 bases, J shed 6 bases, and the junction held 12 bases outside the gene matches. CDR1 and CDR2 (germline): SGHRS, YFSETQ. For the CDR3, the DNA is TGCGCCAGCAGCTTCGGACTAGTTCCCCCTGCGGATACGCAGTATTTT. Protein product: CASSFGLVPPADTQYF.

This sequence joins TRBV6-1 and TRBJ1-5; TRBD1 is a possible D gene (5 bases). The V gene lost 2 bases and the J gene lost 0 bases, with 11 bases spanning the gap. Germline-derived CDR1 and CDR2 are MNHNS and SASEGT. The CDR3 is 16 residues long. CDR3 sequence reads: CASSEQGTLSNQPQHF. In DNA, the CDR3 is TGTGCCAGCAGTGAACAGGGAACCCTTAGCAATCAGCCCCAGCATTTT.

The chain employs TRBV10-3 and TRBJ1-4, with 10 bases fitting TRBD1. The CDR3 extends over 14 amino acids. Germline assignment: CDR1 ENHRY and CDR2 SYGVKD. The junction had 1 base not matched to a gene; V was cut back by 2 bases and J by 7 bases. This CDR3 reads CAISEGTGAEKLFF. The CDR3 DNA reads as TGTGCCATCAGTGAGGGGACAGGGGCTGAAAAACTGTTTTTT.